This T cell receptor beta chain was found in a study of read filtering for tumor transcriptome and immune sequencing. Study at large: R-ISS stage counts were under 10 for I, more than 15 for II, roughly seven for III. DNase treatment preceded whole-transcriptome library preparation. Study outcomes and limitations: The CD138-negative fraction was mixed bone marrow immune cells, not pure T cells. RNA-seq captured clonotypes less deeply and reliably than IR-seq.

This library used approximately 0.4 ug RNA and molecular barcoded adaptors spanning alpha/delta and beta/gamma chains. TCRdb fed the reads into MiXCR, producing one record per CDR3 protein. The table includes about 93,000 distinct CDR3 sequences, around a fifth detected once. Between the trimmed V and J ends, which lost 4 bases and 9 bases, there was a span of 12 bases. Germline lookup yields CDR1 SQVTM and CDR2 ANQGSEA. The CDR3 runs 12 residues. This clonotype was recorded many times. The antigen is not known. The J gene is TRBJ2-2, the V gene TRBV29-1; a weak D match, TRBD1 (5 bases). The source of this sequence is a donor over 35 with multiple myeloma. Sequencing was carried out using a population of CD138-negative cells sorted from bone marrow. This chain's CDR3 is CSVVTDDRELFF. CDR3 sequence (DNA): TGCAGCGTTGTGACAGATGATAGGGAGCTGTTTTTT.